A single sample is the source of the 5 T cell receptor beta chains below, sequenced in a study of glioma-infiltrating T cells after dendritic cell vaccination. The sample's time point: after dendritic cell vaccination, including at tumor progression/relapse. TCRdb's table, derived via immunoSEQ multiplex PCR, lists solely in-frame clones and lacks some. The profile shows 90,000 to 140,000 clones, 90% of them singletons. Sequenced material: blood, taken after dendritic cell vaccination. All receptors derive from a human donor with glioblastoma.

This sequence joins TRBV10-3 and TRBJ2-3; TRBD1 is a possible D gene (5 bases). The CDR3 is 14 amino acids. The germline gives CDR1 ENHRY, CDR2 SYGVKD. Trimming took off 2 bases at V and 8 bases at J, with 14 bases between the two ends. In DNA form, the CDR3 reads TGTGCCATCAGTGAGGGGCAGGGCGTCGGTACGCAGTATTTT. Protein sequence: CAISEGQGVGTQYF.

The J gene is TRBJ2-1, the V gene TRBV29-1, with D unclear. Germline V gene lookup returns CDR1 SQVTM and CDR2 ANQGSEA. V was trimmed by 7 bases and J by 4 bases, leaving 11 bases between them. There are 12 residues in the CDR3. In nucleotides, the CDR3 is TGCAGCGCCGGAGCTGTTTACAATGAGCAGTTCTTC. Translated, it gives CSAGAVYNEQFF.

The chain couples TRBV28 to TRBJ2-2; D remains ambiguous. Germline CDR1 MDHEN, CDR2 SYDVKM. The CDR3 extends over 13 amino acids. CDR3 amino acids: CASTTTNTGELFF. As DNA, the CDR3 is TGTGCTTCCACTACTACGAACACCGGGGAGCTGTTTTTT.

This clone was observed once. The chain couples TRBV19 to TRBJ1-2, with D possibly TRBD1 on 6 matching bases. The CDR3 is 16 amino acids. Trimming cost V 3 bases and J 8 bases, with 22 bases left between them. Per the germline V gene, CDR1 is LNHDA and CDR2 is SQIVND (reference sequence). CDR3: CASSIEARGSFGGYTF. In DNA form, the CDR3 reads TGTGCCAGTAGTATTGAGGCCAGGGGATCTTTCGGCGGCTACACCTTC.

The V gene is TRBV25-1, the J gene TRBJ2-3; 7 bases fit TRBD1. This CDR3 region has 17 residues. Trimming at V came to 4 bases and at J to 0 bases, leaving 10 bases not matched to a gene. The V gene's germline CDR1 is MGHDK and CDR2 SYGVNS. Written as DNA, the CDR3 is TGTGCCAGCAGTGTAACGACGACAGGGTTAAGCACAGATACGCAGTATTTT. The encoded protein is CASSVTTTGLSTDTQYF.